The 29 T cell receptor beta chains listed next were all sequenced from one sample in a study of T-cell reconstitution after alpha-beta-depleted transplantation in children (dated by TCRdb to 2016 to 2018). In the paper's terms, the treatment or condition label means: allogeneic hematopoietic cell transplantation with graft depleted of TCRalphabeta T cells and CD19 B cells. To prepare the library, PCR was applied. Sequencing took place on an Illumina HiSeq 2500. Molecular barcoding was employed in the preparation of TCR libraries, with unique molecular identifiers being used to normalize TCRbeta repertoire quantification. TCRdb took the public reads, trimmed them with fastp at Q25, ran MiXCR for clone calling and kept in-frame beta chains. When rows share a CDR3 protein, they turn into one entry using the most common DNA and genes. This sample lists 55,000 to 90,000 distinct CDR3 sequences; 4.9% were detected once. The ten largest clonotypes hold approximately 17% of the sample.

Source: PBMCs, mostly from graft donor cells, taken 180 days after TCRalphabeta/CD19-depleted stem cell transplant. The origin of the receptors is a boy in the first two years of life who had a stem cell transplant for acute myeloid leukemia, so the T cells may come from the graft donor.

This clonotype was found many times. V gene TRBV24-1 combines with J gene TRBJ2-2; 12 nucleotides match TRBD2. The CDR3 length is 17 residues. J lost 6 bases, V lost 3 bases, and 7 bases had no gene match. Germline CDR1 is KGHDR and CDR2 is SFDVKD. CDR3 in DNA: TGTGCCACCAGTGATCCCCCGCTAGCGGGGGGGCCCGGGGAGCTGTTTTTT. Translated: CATSDPPLAGGPGELFF.

This clonotype was detected a few times. The chain uses TRBV12-1 and TRBJ2-1; TRBD2, as called in the table, went unchecked against the DNA. TRBV12-1 is reported as a pseudogene. The CDR3 is 17 residues long. CDR3 sequence: CAISFGGLAGGDNEQFF. As DNA, the CDR3 is TGTGCCATCAGCTTTGGCGGACTAGCTGGGGGGGACAATGAGCAGTTCTTC.

This clonotype was counted many times. CDR3 region: CATSIGTANYEQYV. CDR3 sequence (DNA): TGTGCCACCAGCATAGGGACAGCAAATTACGAGCAGTACGTC. This chain joins TRBV15 and TRBJ2-7; 7 bases fit TRBD1. Unmatched junction bases numbered 7, after V lost 4 bases and J lost 4 bases. From germline, CDR1 is LNHNV and CDR2 YYDKDF (reference sequence). This CDR3 is built from 14 residues.

This clonotype has ten or more counts. The chain combines TRBV30 with TRBJ2-2, with D unresolved. Per the germline V gene, CDR1 is GTSNPN and CDR2 is SVGIG (reference sequence). This CDR3 has 12 amino acids. V was cut by 6 bases and J by 6 bases, with 11 bases left in between. The CDR3 DNA follows: TGTGCCTGCCAAAGAGGCCCCGGGGAGCTGTTTTTT. It codes for CACQRGPGELFF.

This clonotype was recorded at least ten times. The V and J genes are TRBV18 and TRBJ2-4, with D perhaps matching TRBD1 (5 bases). V lost 3 bases and J lost 9, with 15 bases in between. CDR1 and CDR2 (germline): KGHSH, LQKENI. The CDR3 is 14 amino acids. The CDR3 loop is CASSPAQAAAIQYF. For the CDR3, the DNA is TGTGCCAGCTCACCCGCACAGGCCGCAGCCATTCAGTACTTC.

This clonotype was counted at least ten times. This chain joins TRBV7-8 and TRBJ2-3; 7 nucleotides match TRBD2. The CDR3 runs to 16 residues. The germline V gene encodes CDR1 SGHVS and CDR2 FQNEAQ. V lost 1 base, J lost 4 bases, and 8 bases stayed unmatched. CDR3 DNA sequence: TGTGCCAGCAGCTTAGTATCAGCGGGGTACTCAGATACGCAGTATTTT. As protein: CASSLVSAGYSDTQYF. Full variable domain (missing parts from reference TRBV7-8 and TRBJ2-3): GAGVSQSPRYKVAKRGQDVALRCDPISGHVSLFWYQQALGQGPEFLTYFQNEAQLDKSGLPSDRFFAERPEGSVSTLKIQRTQQEDSAVYLCASSLVSAGYSDTQYFGPGTRLTVL.

This clonotype has ten or more counts. The J gene is TRBJ2-5, the V gene TRBV7-2, with D possibly being TRBD2 (5 bases). This CDR3 is built from 13 residues. Germline values: CDR1 SGHTA, CDR2 FQGNSA. V was pared by 7 bases and J by 1 base, with 10 bases between. CDR3 in DNA: TGTGCCAGCACCCGGGGAGTCCAAGAGACCCAGTACTTC. Encoded protein: CASTRGVQETQYF.

J is TRBJ2-1 and V is TRBV13; no clear D gene. V lost 3 bases and J 2 bases, leaving 11 bases between the germline ends. The CDR3 consists of 15 residues. The germline CDR1 and CDR2 sequences are PRHDT and FYEKMQ (reference sequence). CDR3: CASSLGFLPYNEQFF. For the CDR3, the DNA is TGTGCCAGCAGCTTGGGCTTTCTCCCCTACAATGAGCAGTTCTTC.

This clonotype was observed at least ten times. The V gene is TRBV18, the J gene TRBJ1-2; a weak D match, TRBD1 (5 bases). Germline V gene lookup returns CDR1 KGHSH and CDR2 LQKENI. This CDR3 is built from 13 residues. V was shortened by 1 base and J by 8 bases, with 11 bases between the two germline ends. The CDR3 reads CASSPQGWEGYTF. CDR3 coding DNA: TGTGCCAGCTCACCACAGGGGTGGGAAGGCTACACCTTC.

This chain joins TRBV7-1 and TRBJ2-7, with unresolved D. TRBV7-1 is sorted into the ORF group, with uncertain function. The CDR3 runs to 13 residues. The CDR3 here is CAISSDSDYEQYV. The CDR3 bases are TGTGCCATCAGCTCGGATTCAGATTACGAGCAGTACGTC.

This clonotype was counted ten times or more. The chain is built from TRBV3-1 and TRBJ1-1; the D is unclear. This CDR3 has 16 residues. Trimming took 0 bases from V and 1 from J, leaving 12 bases between them. In germline, CDR1 is LGHDT, CDR2 YNNKEL (reference sequence). The CDR3 region has the DNA TGTGCCAGCAGCCAAGATGTCGACGGCCCGAACACTGAAGCTTTCTTT. Translating it yields CASSQDVDGPNTEAFF.

This clonotype has ten or more counts. Here the CDR3 DNA reads TGTGCCAGCAGTGGACGAGACGCATATAGCAATCAGCCCCAGCATTTT. Translated: CASSGRDAYSNQPQHF. The chain uses TRBV12-3 or TRBV12-4 and TRBJ1-5; D gene unclear. V was clipped by 5 bases and J by 0 bases, with 14 bases between them. CDR3 length equals 16 residues.

This clonotype has ten or more counts. The chain combines TRBV4-2 with TRBJ1-6; D gene unclear. V was clipped by 4 bases and J by 7 bases, with 17 bases between them. CDR1 and CDR2 from the germline V gene are LGHNA and YNFKEQ. The CDR3 is 16 amino acids. The CDR3 loop is CASSRNQGALNSPLHF. The CDR3 nucleotides are TGTGCCAGCAGCCGGAACCAAGGTGCACTGAATTCACCCCTCCACTTT.

This clonotype was found many times. V and J are TRBV7-3 and TRBJ2-1, with D possibly matching TRBD1 (6 bases). The V and J ends lost 2 bases and 0 bases respectively, with 14 bases between them. The CDR3 is made up of 17 amino acids. In germline, CDR1 is SGHTA, CDR2 FQGTGA. DNA for the CDR3: TGTGCCAGCAGCTTAGGGGGCATAGAGAGCTCCTACAATGAGCAGTTCTTC. Translating it yields CASSLGGIESSYNEQFF.

This clonotype was detected many times. The chain joins TRBV5-5 to TRBJ1-2; 9 bases align to TRBD1. The CDR3 covers 15 residues. After removal of 1 base from V and 1 base from J, the junction contained 2 bases not matched to a gene. Germline V gene lookup returns CDR1 SGHKS and CDR2 YYEKEE (reference sequence). This chain's CDR3 is CASSLWGQGNYGYTF. The DNA of the CDR3 is TGTGCCAGCAGCTTGTGGGGACAGGGTAACTATGGCTACACCTTC.

There are many counts of this clonotype. The rearrangement uses TRBV24-1 and TRBJ2-5; D possibly matches TRBD1 or TRBD2 (5 bases each). V lost 2 bases and J 3 bases, leaving 6 bases between the germline ends. This CDR3 comprises 13 residues. Germline lookup yields CDR1 KGHDR and CDR2 SFDVKD. The CDR3 DNA is TGTGCCACCAGTGATTGGGGGAAAGAGACCCAGTACTTC. Amino acids: CATSDWGKETQYF.

This clonotype was counted many times. J is TRBJ2-7 and V is TRBV18, with 8 bases identical to TRBD1. Germline V lookup: CDR1 KGHSH, CDR2 LQKENI. V was clipped by 6 bases and J by 1 base; unmatched bases: 5. The CDR3 consists of 14 residues. DNA for the CDR3: TGTGCCAGCTCCCTGACAGGGGATTCCTACGAGCAGTACGTC. Translated, it gives CASSLTGDSYEQYV.

In its sample, this clonotype was seen a few times. One junction end does not reproduce the germline sequence, and a read error may be involved. The rearrangement uses TRBV20-1 and TRBJ1-2; TRBD1 might be the D (5 bases). This CDR3 has 18 residues. CDR1 is DFQATT, CDR2 SNEGSKA, per germline (reference sequence). The CDR3 region has the DNA TGCTGTGCTAGAGATCAGCCACAGCGGCAGGGCCCAGACTATGGCTACACCTTC. Residues: CCARDQPQRQGPDYGYTF.

This clonotype was detected ten times or more. J is TRBJ1-1 and V is TRBV28, with D possibly matching TRBD1 (6 bases). In germline, CDR1 is MDHEN, CDR2 SYDVKM. V was cut by 6 bases and J by 4 bases, with 21 bases left in between. The CDR3 sequence is 16 residues long. The CDR3 loop is CASSLLQGMGRTEAFF. As DNA, the CDR3 is TGTGCCAGCAGCCTATTACAGGGAATGGGACGCACTGAAGCTTTCTTT.

This clonotype was seen at least ten times. This chain links TRBV12-3 or TRBV12-4 with TRBJ2-4, with D hard to call. The germline V and J ends were trimmed by 0 bases and 5 bases, with 17 bases remaining between them. The CDR3 is 17 residues long. CDR3 sequence (DNA): TGTGCCAGCAGTTTAGCGCTGTCTCACCCTCTTGAAAACATTCAGTACTTC. It translates to CASSLALSHPLENIQYF.

The sample holds many counts of this clonotype. This sequence joins TRBV20-1 and TRBJ1-5; D gene ambiguous. Germline values: CDR1 DFQATT, CDR2 SNEGSKA (reference sequence). V dropped 5 bases and J dropped 2 bases, with 13 bases sitting between them. The CDR3 covers 14 residues. In DNA, the CDR3 is TGCAGTGCTCACGGAGGTGGTGGCAATCAGCCCCAGCATTTT. Translating it yields CSAHGGGGNQPQHF.

This clonotype appeared many times. The V and J genes are TRBV7-2 and TRBJ2-3, with 11 bases identical to TRBD2. The CDR3 sequence is 14 residues long. V shed 1 base and J 8 bases; nucleotides not matched to a gene: 2. Per the germline V gene, CDR1 is SGHTA and CDR2 is FQGNSA. CDR3 sequence reads: CASSLGLAGGTQYF. CDR3 bases: TGTGCCAGCAGCTTAGGTCTAGCGGGGGGTACGCAGTATTTT.

With regard to this clonotype: One base away lies a much larger clone, so this may be a sequencing read error. The rearrangement links TRBV6-1 to TRBJ2-5, with 9 bases identical to TRBD1. Germline values: CDR1 MNHNS, CDR2 SASEGT. This CDR3 spans 16 amino acids. Unmatched junction bases numbered 14, after V lost 6 bases and J lost 6 bases. The CDR3 sequence is CASSLKWGTGRKTQYF. The CDR3 nucleotides read TGTGCCAGCAGCCTCAAGTGGGGGACAGGGAGGAAGACCCAGTACTTC.

The J gene is TRBJ1-6, the V gene TRBV12-3 or TRBV12-4, with unresolved D. The CDR3 length is 14 residues. Trimming removed 5 bases from V and 9 bases from J, with 14 bases in between. The CDR3 region is CASSRGLWASPLHF. The CDR3 coding sequence is TGTGCCAGCAGTCGCGGGCTTTGGGCTTCACCCCTCCACTTT.

This clonotype was counted at least ten times. The V and J genes are TRBV7-2 and TRBJ2-7, with 7 bases lining up with TRBD1. Trimming cost V 5 bases and J 2 bases; bases outside gene matches: 9. Germline CDR1 reads SGHTA; CDR2 reads FQGNSA. This CDR3 has 15 amino acids. In DNA form, the CDR3 reads TGTGCCAGCAGCCGAGGGGGACAGACCCCCTACGAGCAGTACTTC. This sequence encodes CASSRGGQTPYEQYF.

This clonotype has ten or more counts. J is TRBJ1-3 and V is TRBV7-2; maybe TRBD1 (5 bases). CDR3 size: 16 residues. V was shortened by 4 bases and J by 4 bases, with 17 bases between the two germline ends. Germline lookup yields CDR1 SGHTA and CDR2 FQGNSA. The CDR3 spells CASSSRGRVEGNTIYF. The CDR3 nucleotides are TGTGCCAGCAGCTCCCGGGGCAGGGTGGAAGGAAACACCATATATTTT.

This clonotype has a count of ten or more. The chain employs TRBV5-5 and TRBJ1-1; D gene unclear. This CDR3 comprises 14 residues. Germline V gives CDR1 SGHKS, CDR2 YYEKEE (reference sequence). Trimming removed 5 bases from V and 4 bases from J, with 15 bases in between. DNA for the CDR3: TGTGCCAGCAGGCCCGGTGGTGAGTCCACTGAAGCTTTCTTT. Its translation: CASRPGGESTEAFF.

This clonotype appeared many times. The genes are TRBV12-3 or TRBV12-4 and TRBJ1-5; TRBD1 aligns across 8 bases. Germline trimming cut 6 bases from V and 7 bases from J; bases unmatched to any gene: 17. The CDR3 runs 17 residues. CDR3 region: CASRVGGPGGAYQPQHF. The CDR3 region has the DNA TGTGCCAGCAGGGTCGGCGGGCCAGGGGGCGCTTACCAGCCCCAGCATTTT.

This clonotype was observed many times. The chain couples TRBV12-3 or TRBV12-4 to TRBJ1-4; 8 bases are a match to TRBD1. The CDR3 is 16 residues long. V dropped 6 bases and J dropped 7; count of bases not matched to a gene: 13. The CDR3 DNA sequence: TGTGCCAGCAGCCTCCGGGGACAGGCGGGTGGTGAAAAACTGTTTTTT. Its translation is CASSLRGQAGGEKLFF.